This T cell receptor beta chain was documented in a study of blood T cells in healthy people across ages. Overall study results and limits: Unsorted PBMC input precluded a conclusive naive versus antigen-experienced comparison. It was not known whether donors were CMV positive (a possible confounder of expanded clonotype changes).

Using a J-beta primer mix together with a sample-barcoded 5' primer, a second PCR was run for roughly 7 to 11 cycles. No fewer than 3 million CDR3-containing paired-end reads came from each sample. TCRdb reanalysed the 5' RACE reads using MiXCR and keeps one entry per CDR3 protein. Here the sample spans hundreds of thousands of distinct CDR3 sequences, around 38% being singletons. CDR1 is LGHDT and CDR2 is YNNKEL in the germline V gene (reference sequence). V lost 4 bases and J 3 bases, leaving 15 bases between the germline ends. This CDR3 comprises 15 residues. This clonotype was observed a single time. Its antigen is undetermined.

The chain links TRBV3-1 to TRBJ2-5; a possible D gene is TRBD2 (5 bases). Material for sequencing was blood. This TCR came from a man of 80 years or more in good health. CDR3: CASSPNIGMKETQYF. CDR3 nucleotide sequence: TGTGCCAGCAGCCCCAATATCGGGATGAAAGAGACCCAGTACTTC.